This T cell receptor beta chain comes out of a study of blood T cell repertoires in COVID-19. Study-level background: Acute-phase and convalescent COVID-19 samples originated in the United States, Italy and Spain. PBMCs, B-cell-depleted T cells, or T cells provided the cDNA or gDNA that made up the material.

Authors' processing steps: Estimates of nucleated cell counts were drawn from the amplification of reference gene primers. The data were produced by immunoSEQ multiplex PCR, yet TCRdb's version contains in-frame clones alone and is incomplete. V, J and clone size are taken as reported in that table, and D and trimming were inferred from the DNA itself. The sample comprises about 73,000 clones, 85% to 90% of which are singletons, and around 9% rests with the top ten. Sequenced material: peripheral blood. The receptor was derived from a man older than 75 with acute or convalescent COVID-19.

CDR3 sequence: CASRTSGSVNEQFF. For the CDR3, the DNA is TGTGCCAGCAGAACTAGCGGGAGTGTGAATGAGCAGTTCTTC. This chain links TRBV5-6 with TRBJ2-1; 11 positions match TRBD2. CDR1 and CDR2 (germline): SGHDT, YYEEEE. This CDR3 spans 14 amino acids. V trimming: 5 bases; J trimming: 7 bases; junction bases outside the gene matches: 5.